A single sample gave rise to the 25 T cell receptor beta chains below, sequenced in a study of T cell clonality in common variable immunodeficiency. The protocol was immunoSEQ multiplex PCR, while the TCRdb copy is restricted to in-frame clones and leaves out a portion. The sample lists about 45,000 clones, none appearing once, the ten largest making up 0.68%. The sample taken for sequencing was peripheral blood mononuclear cells. The source is a person between 18 and 75 years old in good health.

This clone showed up many times. The read terminates 3 residues before the CDR3 end, so the remaining end is supplied by the germline J gene. This chain joins TRBV20-1 and TRBJ1-4; D may be TRBD1 (6 bases). V was trimmed by 5 bases and J by 0 bases, leaving 16 bases between them. The germline CDR1 and CDR2 sequences are DFQATT and SNEGSKA (reference sequence). The CDR3 sequence is 16 residues long. The CDR3 sequence is CSAAWGRFATNEKLFF. The DNA read from the CDR3 is TGCAGTGCTGCCTGGGGGCGATTCGCAACTAATGAAAAA.

This clone was observed many times. The read ends 3 residues early relative to the CDR3; the germline J gene fills the gap. J is TRBJ2-5 and V is TRBV4-1; no clear D. The CDR3 is 15 amino acids. Trimming removed 1 base at V and 5 bases at J, with 14 bases between. CDR1 is MGHRA, CDR2 YSYEKL, per germline. This CDR3 reads CASSQVDSKSETQYF. CDR3 bases read: TGCGCCAGCAGCCAAGTAGATTCTAAGAGCGAGACC.

This clone was recorded at least ten times. The read finishes 3 residues shy of the CDR3 end, and the germline J gene is used to complete it. The chain carries TRBV20-1 and TRBJ2-2; D not resolved. The CDR3 runs to 11 residues. V gave up 5 bases and J gave up 3 bases, with 4 bases separating them. Germline CDR1 DFQATT, CDR2 SNEGSKA (reference sequence). CDR3 region: CSAFDTGELFF. The DNA read from the CDR3 is TGCAGTGCTTTCGACACCGGGGAG.

This clone was found many times. The read stops 3 residues short of the end of the CDR3; the missing end is completed from the germline J gene. This chain joins TRBV20-1 and TRBJ2-7, with 11 bases identical to TRBD2. J was trimmed by 6 bases and V by 3 bases; bases with no gene match: 22. Germline assignment: CDR1 DFQATT and CDR2 SNEGSKA (reference sequence). The CDR3 sequence is 19 residues long. The CDR3 here is CSASPLASGRSPDFPEQYF. The CDR3 bases that were read are TGCAGTGCTAGTCCCCTCGCTAGCGGGAGGTCCCCTGATTTTCCCGAG.

This clone showed up many times. Coverage ceases 3 residues before the CDR3 finishes, and the germline J gene fills in the end. The chain combines TRBV4-1 with TRBJ1-5, with D possibly TRBD1 on 6 matching bases. Trimming took off 0 bases at V and 3 bases at J, with 15 bases between the two ends. The CDR3 has 17 residues. Per the germline V gene, CDR1 is MGHRA and CDR2 is YSYEKL. The CDR3 reads CASSQEGPGVPNQPQHF. The DNA read from the CDR3 is TGCGCCAGCAGCCAAGAAGGCCCAGGGGTTCCCAATCAGCCC.

This clone came up many times. The read ends 3 residues shy of where the CDR3 ends; the end is completed using the germline J gene. The rearrangement uses TRBV6-2 or TRBV6-3 and TRBJ1-1, with TRBD1 as a possible D gene (6 bases). Germline lookup yields CDR1 MNHEY and CDR2 SVGEGT. The germline V and J ends were trimmed by 6 bases and 2 bases, with 7 bases remaining between them. The CDR3 is made up of 12 amino acids. CDR3 DNA (partial): TGTGCCAGCAGCAGGGGAAACACTGAA. This gives the protein CASSRGNTE. The complete CDR3 reads CASSRGNTEAFF.

This clone has ten or more counts. CDR3 sequence: CASSILATGRDTQYF. The part of the CDR3 DNA that was read is TGTGCCAGTAGTATCTTGGCGACGGGGAGAGATACG. The chain is built from TRBV19 and TRBJ2-3; weak D call: TRBD2 (5 bases). With the read ending 3 residues before the CDR3 end, the germline J gene is used to fill in that end. The CDR3 is made up of 15 amino acids. Germline V CDR1 and CDR2: LNHDA, SQIVND (reference sequence). Trimming left V 3 bases short and J 5 bases short, with 15 bases between.

This clone was seen ten or more times. The read ends 3 residues shy of where the CDR3 ends; the end is completed using the germline J gene. The V and J genes are TRBV20-1 and TRBJ2-1, with 14 bases that match TRBD2. Germline-derived CDR1 and CDR2 are DFQATT and SNEGSKA (reference sequence). The CDR3 spans 18 residues. Trimming cost V 6 bases and J 0 bases; bases outside gene matches: 10. The CDR3 DNA, read in part, is TGCAGTGCCCCGCTCGACGGACTAGCGGGGGGCTCCTACAATGAG. This encodes CSAPLDGLAGGSYNE. The full CDR3 protein reads CSAPLDGLAGGSYNEQFF.

In its sample, this clone was seen many times. Coverage ceases 3 residues before the CDR3 finishes, and the germline J gene fills in the end. This chain joins TRBV24-1 and TRBJ2-1, with D possibly TRBD2 on 5 matching bases. The CDR3 is made up of 14 amino acids. Germline V CDR1 and CDR2: KGHDR, SFDVKD. Trimming left V 0 bases short and J 5 bases short, with 7 bases between. CDR3 sequence: CATSDLRGHNEQFF. The covered CDR3 bases are TGTGCCACCAGTGATTTGCGAGGGCACAATGAG.

This clone showed up many times. The observed sequence ends 3 residues before the CDR3 terminus, with the missing tail filled in from the germline J gene. The gene calls are TRBV28 and TRBJ2-3, with a weak D call TRBD2 (6 bases). V lost 2 bases, J lost 4 bases, and 13 bases lay in between. Germline loops: CDR1 MDHEN, CDR2 SYDVKM. CDR3 length equals 15 residues. The CDR3 loop is CASSLRREVPDTQYF. The DNA read from the CDR3 is TGTGCCAGCAGTTTACGGCGGGAAGTCCCAGATACG. Variable domain in full (rest from reference TRBV28 and TRBJ2-3): DVKVTQSSRYLVKRTGEKVFLECVQDMDHENMFWYRQDPGLGLRLIYFSYDVKMKEKGDIPEGYSVSREKKERFSLILESASTNQTSMYLCASSLRREVPDTQYFGPGTRLTVL.

In its sample, this clone was seen many times. The read halts 3 residues ahead of the CDR3 end, with the missing end drawn from the germline J gene. The chain combines TRBV19 with TRBJ2-1; tentatively, D is TRBD1 (5 bases). Germline lookup yields CDR1 LNHDA and CDR2 SQIVND (reference sequence). This CDR3 is built from 14 residues. Trimming stripped 7 bases from V and 5 bases from J, with 15 bases between. This CDR3 is CASIRSGNHNEQFF. Partial CDR3 DNA: TGTGCCAGTATTCGGTCAGGGAACCACAATGAG.

This clone was observed a few times. Just one base apart from a much larger clone, this may be a read error. The read halts 3 residues ahead of the CDR3 end, with the missing end drawn from the germline J gene. The V and J genes are TRBV2 and TRBJ1-1; D is ambiguous. V was cut by 5 bases and J by 7 bases, with 8 bases left in between. Germline CDR1 reads SNHLY; CDR2 reads FYNNEI. There are 11 residues in the CDR3. The sequenced CDR3 bases are TGTGCCAGCAGTACGGGGATTGAA. It yields the protein CASSTGIE. The entire CDR3 protein reads CASSTGIEAFF.

This clone has a count of ten or more. The read halts 3 residues ahead of the CDR3 end, with the missing end drawn from the germline J gene. V and J are TRBV5-1 and TRBJ2-2; D remains unclear. This CDR3 region has 15 residues. Germline V CDR1 and CDR2: SGHRS, YFSETQ. Trimming stripped 7 bases from V and 4 bases from J, with 17 bases between. CDR3 loop: CASAWADRVTGELFF. The CDR3 DNA, read in part, is TGCGCCAGCGCTTGGGCCGATAGAGTCACCGGGGAG.

This clone appeared many times. The read finishes 3 residues shy of the CDR3 end, and the germline J gene is used to complete it. The rearrangement joins TRBV2 to TRBJ1-5, with a weak D call TRBD1 (5 bases). In germline, CDR1 is SNHLY, CDR2 FYNNEI. The length of the CDR3 is 19 residues. V shed 4 bases and J shed 1 base, with 23 bases lying between them. The CDR3 spells CASSGPPGTPGRSNQPQHF. CDR3 DNA (partial): TGTGCCAGCAGTGGACCCCCCGGGACTCCCGGGAGGAGCAATCAGCCC.

The sample holds many counts of this clone. The CDR3 is cut off 3 residues early in the read; its end comes from the germline J gene. The J gene is TRBJ2-7, the V gene TRBV10-3, with TRBD1 matching over 8 bases. The CDR3 spans 16 residues. The J segment lost 1 base and the V segment lost 0 bases, leaving 5 bases of the junction unmatched. The germline V gene has CDR1 ENHRY and CDR2 SYGVKD. The sequenced part of the CDR3 DNA is TGTGCCATCAGTGAGTCGAAAAGGACAGGGTCCTACGAG. Its translation: CAISESKRTGSYE. The entire CDR3 reads CAISESKRTGSYEQYF.

This clone was detected many times. The read falls 3 residues short of the CDR3 end, and the missing part is taken from the germline J gene. The chain couples TRBV6-1 to TRBJ1-4; no firm D call. Germline CDR1 and CDR2: MNHNS and SASEGT. The CDR3 runs to 15 residues. V lost 2 bases, J lost 8 bases, and 15 bases lay in between. CDR3 in amino acids: CASSEIGQITEKLFF. Partial CDR3 DNA: TGTGCCAGCAGTGAAATAGGGCAGATTACCGAAAAA.

This clone was observed many times. Read coverage stops 3 residues before the CDR3 terminus; the germline J gene supplies the remainder. The gene calls are TRBV2 and TRBJ2-7; D gene ambiguous. The germline V gene encodes CDR1 SNHLY and CDR2 FYNNEI. V shed 2 bases and J shed 3 bases, with 8 bases lying between them. This CDR3 contains 13 residues. Partial CDR3 DNA: TGTGCCAGCAGTGAATTGCCGGTCTACGAG. This sequence encodes CASSELPVYE. In full, the CDR3 is CASSELPVYEQYF.

This clone was observed many times. The CDR3 end lies 3 residues beyond the end of the read and is filled in from the germline J gene. The chain is built from TRBV7-9 and TRBJ1-3; no definite D call. Germline CDR1 reads SEHNR; CDR2 reads FQNEAQ (reference sequence). The CDR3 length is 14 residues. Trimming took 3 bases from V and 0 from J, leaving 6 bases between them. The CDR3 bases that were read are TGTGCCAGCAGCTTTAGCAACTCTGGAAACACC. It specifies CASSFSNSGNT. The whole CDR3 sequence is CASSFSNSGNTIYF.

The sample holds many counts of this clone. Read data end 3 residues before the CDR3 end; the end is taken from the germline J gene. The V call is TRBV20-1, the J call TRBJ2-5, with 7 bases identical to TRBD1. V dropped 1 base and J dropped 0; count of bases not matched to a gene: 5. The germline V gene has CDR1 DFQATT and CDR2 SNEGSKA (reference sequence). The CDR3 extends over 15 amino acids. Incomplete CDR3 DNA: TGCAGTGCTAGAGCGATACAGGGGTACCAAGAGACC. Translated, it gives CSARAIQGYQET. The whole CDR3 protein reads CSARAIQGYQETQYF.

This clone appeared many times. One end of the junction is discordant with germline, which a read error may explain. The sequence runs out 3 residues before the end of the CDR3; the remainder is reconstructed from the germline J gene. The chain carries TRBV7-7 and TRBJ2-1, with 14 bases aligning to TRBD2. Germline lookup yields CDR1 SSHAT and CDR2 FNYEAQ (reference sequence). The CDR3 spans 15 residues. CDR3 bases read: TGTGCTAGCAGCTTGGGACTAGCGGGAGTCAATGAG. It specifies CASSLGLAGVNE. The whole CDR3 protein reads CASSLGLAGVNEQFF.

This clone was observed many times. Read coverage stops 3 residues before the CDR3 terminus; the germline J gene supplies the remainder. This sequence joins TRBV6-1 and TRBJ2-1, with D unclear. V lost 2 bases to trimming and J lost 0 bases, with 14 bases between them. Germline assignment: CDR1 MNHNS and CDR2 SASEGT. The CDR3 spans 17 residues. The CDR3 bases that were read are TGTGCCAGCAGTGAACGCCCTCCCGCGCGCTCCTACAATGAG. This translates into CASSERPPARSYNE. The entire CDR3 sequence reads CASSERPPARSYNEQFF.

This clone was seen ten or more times. The read is 3 residues too short to cover the CDR3 end, so that end is filled in from the germline J gene. V is TRBV13 and J is TRBJ2-7; a possible D gene is TRBD1 (6 bases). Per the germline V gene, CDR1 is PRHDT and CDR2 is FYEKMQ (reference sequence). The V end was cut by 5 bases, the J end by 0 bases, with 14 bases between. CDR3 length: 15 amino acids. The sequenced part of the CDR3 DNA is TGTGCCAGCAGCCCCCGGGACAAGAGCTCCTACGAG. Translation gives CASSPRDKSSYE. The entire CDR3 protein is CASSPRDKSSYEQYF.

This clone was observed many times. The read gets to within 3 residues of the CDR3 end, and the germline J gene fills in the rest. The rearrangement joins TRBV5-1 to TRBJ2-5; D ambiguous. The CDR3 has 15 amino acids. Trimming stripped 1 base from V and 2 bases from J, with 12 bases between. The germline CDR1 and CDR2 sequences are SGHRS and YFSETQ. CDR3 region: CASSLMSTDQETQYF. CDR3 DNA (partial): TGCGCCAGCAGCTTGATGTCCACAGATCAAGAGACC.

In this sample, this clone turned up many times. A junction end diverges from the germline sequence, so it may reflect a read error. With the read ending 3 residues before the CDR3 end, the germline J gene is used to fill in that end. The genes are TRBV7-7 and TRBJ2-5, with unresolved D. Germline V CDR1 and CDR2: SSHAT, FNYEAQ (reference sequence). CDR3 length: 14 amino acids. The DNA read from the CDR3 is TGTGCTAGCAGCCCGACCCCGGGTTCGGAGACC. Translated, it gives CASSPTPGSET. The whole CDR3 reads CASSPTPGSETQYF.

This clone was observed at least ten times. The read ends 3 residues shy of where the CDR3 ends; the end is completed using the germline J gene. The chain joins TRBV18 to TRBJ2-7; 9 bases map to TRBD1. The length of the CDR3 is 14 residues. Trimming cost V 3 bases and J 1 base; bases outside gene matches: 1. Per germline, CDR1 KGHSH and CDR2 LQKENI. This CDR3 reads CASSPDRGSYEQYF. The DNA read from the CDR3 is TGTGCCAGCTCACCGGACAGGGGTTCCTACGAG.